Below, 4 T cell receptor beta chains from the same sample are listed, as sequenced in a study of shared clonotypes between healthy human individuals. Assay used: immunoSEQ multiplex PCR; TCRdb lists only in-frame clones, some missing. The sample contains about 1.5 million clones, roughly 97% of which appear only once. Material for sequencing was naive CD4+ T cells sorted from blood. Specified subset: CD45RA+ positively selected. The receptors were sampled from a man aged 25-45 years in good health.

The chain recombines TRBV5-1 with TRBJ2-3, with D perhaps assigned TRBD1 or TRBD2 (5 bases each). Germline V gene lookup returns CDR1 SGHRS and CDR2 YFSETQ. The V and J ends lost 4 bases and 1 base respectively, with 10 bases between them. This CDR3 contains 14 residues. The CDR3 DNA sequence: TGCGCCAGCAGCATTACGGGACGCACAGATACGCAGTATTTT. As protein: CASSITGRTDTQYF.

The genes are TRBV11-2 and TRBJ2-1, with TRBD2 matching over 16 bases. The V gene end was trimmed by 5 bases and the J gene end by 4 bases; junction bases not matched to a gene: 5. The germline CDR1 and CDR2 sequences are SGHAT and FQNNGV. CDR3 length: 17 residues. The DNA for the CDR3 is TGTGCCAGCAGCCTCGGGACTAGCGGGAGGGCGTACAATGAGCAGTTCTTC. Amino acids: CASSLGTSGRAYNEQFF.

This chain uses TRBV27 with TRBJ2-3; 10 nucleotides agree with TRBD1. V trimming: 5 bases; J trimming: 1 base; junction bases outside the gene matches: 9. Germline assignment: CDR1 MNHEY and CDR2 SMNVEV (reference sequence). This CDR3 spans 17 amino acids. This chain's CDR3 is CASSPRQGAAGTDTQYF. The CDR3 region has the DNA TGTGCCAGCAGTCCCAGACAGGGGGCGGCGGGCACAGATACGCAGTATTTT.

The chain joins TRBV5-1 to TRBJ2-7; TRBD1 might be the D (6 bases). V was cut by 5 bases and J by 3 bases, with 12 bases left in between. This CDR3 is 13 amino acids long. The germline gives CDR1 SGHRS, CDR2 YFSETQ. CDR3 protein: CASSQQDSYEQYF. The CDR3 DNA reads TGCGCCAGCAGTCAGCAGGACAGCTACGAGCAGTACTTC.